The entry below gives a single T cell receptor (beta chain) sequence along with its context. The antigen is not known. V gave up 8 bases and J gave up 6 bases, with 24 bases separating them. Germline V gene lookup returns CDR1 SEHNR and CDR2 FQNEAQ (reference sequence). The CDR3 extends over 16 amino acids. This specimen belongs to a study of T cells in Graves' hyperthyroidism and ophthalmopathy. Study overall: Peripheral blood draws took place at initial diagnosis, ahead of any treatment.

Amplified TCR beta CDR3 regions came from RNA transcripts. Primed by the HTBI set, a first-round RT-PCR was run on the TCR CDR3. TCRdb re-called the multiplex PCR reads with MiXCR, one entry per CDR3 protein. The sample includes 92,000 or so distinct CDR3 sequences, around 50% of them seen just once. Whole-study results and caveats: Most thyroid clonotypes that were expanded above 0.001 also turned up in blood. Researchers report that a 13 V-J model separated ophthalmopathy from stable hyperthyroidism. The model foresaw ophthalmopathy a median around 6 months prior to onset.

V gene TRBV7-9 combines with J gene TRBJ2-3; D is possibly TRBD1 (5 bases). The sequenced sample consisted of blood. The source is a woman between 40 and 50 years old with Graves' hyperthyroidism. For the CDR3, the DNA is TGTGCCAGCTCAGGGTGGCACCTGCTATCGTCCGATACGCAGTATTTT. The encoded protein is CASSGWHLLSSDTQYF.